This T cell receptor (beta chain) was found in a study of blood T cell repertoires in COVID-19. About the research overall: T cells, B-cell-depleted T cells, or PBMCs provided the cDNA or gDNA that served as material.

In the study's own analysis: Researchers report that nucleated cell counts were estimated from reference gene primer amplification. Some clones are missing from TCRdb's copy, which holds only in-frame ones; the method was immunoSEQ multiplex PCR. V and J calls and clone size follow that table, whereas D and trimming were derived from the DNA. The data show 350,000 or so clones, roughly 90% seen once. Patients of the Seattle cohort, enrolled during active infection, were followed longitudinally. Unmatched junction bases numbered 8, after V lost 0 bases and J lost 6 bases. The CDR3 spans 15 residues. Germline V lookup: CDR1 SGHRS, CDR2 YFSETQ.

Sequencing was performed on peripheral blood. The receptor's source is a woman in her sixties with COVID-19, enrolled during active disease. V is TRBV5-1 and J is TRBJ2-7; 8 bases line up with TRBD1. CDR3 bases: TGCGCCAGCAGCTTGGTAACAGGGGGTCTTGTCGAGCAGTACTTC. It is translated as CASSLVTGGLVEQYF.